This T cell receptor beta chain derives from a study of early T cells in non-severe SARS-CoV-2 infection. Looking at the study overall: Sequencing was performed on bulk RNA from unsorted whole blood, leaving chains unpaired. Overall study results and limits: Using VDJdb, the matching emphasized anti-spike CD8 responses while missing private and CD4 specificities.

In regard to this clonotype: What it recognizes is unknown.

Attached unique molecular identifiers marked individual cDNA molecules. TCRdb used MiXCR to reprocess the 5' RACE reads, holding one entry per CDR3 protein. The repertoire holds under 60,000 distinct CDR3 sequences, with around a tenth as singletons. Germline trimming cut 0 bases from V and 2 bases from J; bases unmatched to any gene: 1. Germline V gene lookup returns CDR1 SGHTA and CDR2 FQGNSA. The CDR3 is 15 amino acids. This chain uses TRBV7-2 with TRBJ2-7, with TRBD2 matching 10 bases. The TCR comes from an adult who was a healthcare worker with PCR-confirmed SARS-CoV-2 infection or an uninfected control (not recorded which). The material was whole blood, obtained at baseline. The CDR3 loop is CASSLASGGTYEQYF. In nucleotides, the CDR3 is TGTGCCAGCAGCTTAGCTAGCGGGGGGACCTACGAGCAGTACTTC.